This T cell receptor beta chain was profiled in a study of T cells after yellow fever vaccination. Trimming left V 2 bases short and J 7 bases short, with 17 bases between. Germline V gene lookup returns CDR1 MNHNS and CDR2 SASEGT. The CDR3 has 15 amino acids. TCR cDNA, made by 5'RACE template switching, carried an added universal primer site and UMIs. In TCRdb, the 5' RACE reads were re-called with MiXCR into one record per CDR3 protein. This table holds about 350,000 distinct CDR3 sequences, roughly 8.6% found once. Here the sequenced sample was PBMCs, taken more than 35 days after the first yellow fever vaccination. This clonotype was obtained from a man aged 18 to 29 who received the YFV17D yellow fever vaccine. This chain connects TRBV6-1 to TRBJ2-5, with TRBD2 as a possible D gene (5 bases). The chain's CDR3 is CASSELVGSRATQYF. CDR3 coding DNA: TGTGCCAGCAGTGAATTGGTAGGGAGTCGCGCGACCCAGTACTTC.